This TCR beta chain was documented in a study of cytomegalovirus exposure and HLA in healthy donors. V gave up 3 bases and J gave up 6 bases; unmatched junction bases: 9. This CDR3 is 14 amino acids long. The V gene's germline CDR1 is GTSNPN and CDR2 SVGIG (reference sequence). With 60 Vbeta and 13 Jbeta primers, the PCR was carried out. Clones were sequenced by immunoSEQ multiplex PCR, and TCRdb holds only the in-frame ones, with some missing. The data hold about 110,000 clones, with over 70% observed a single time. The origin of this receptor is a female donor in good health and CMV-seronegative. Sequencing was carried out using PBMCs. The V gene is TRBV30, the J gene TRBJ2-7; 9 bases agree with TRBD2. The CDR3 loop is CAWSYNSGRGEQYF. The CDR3 DNA reads as TGTGCCTGGAGCTACAATAGCGGGAGAGGCGAGCAGTACTTC.